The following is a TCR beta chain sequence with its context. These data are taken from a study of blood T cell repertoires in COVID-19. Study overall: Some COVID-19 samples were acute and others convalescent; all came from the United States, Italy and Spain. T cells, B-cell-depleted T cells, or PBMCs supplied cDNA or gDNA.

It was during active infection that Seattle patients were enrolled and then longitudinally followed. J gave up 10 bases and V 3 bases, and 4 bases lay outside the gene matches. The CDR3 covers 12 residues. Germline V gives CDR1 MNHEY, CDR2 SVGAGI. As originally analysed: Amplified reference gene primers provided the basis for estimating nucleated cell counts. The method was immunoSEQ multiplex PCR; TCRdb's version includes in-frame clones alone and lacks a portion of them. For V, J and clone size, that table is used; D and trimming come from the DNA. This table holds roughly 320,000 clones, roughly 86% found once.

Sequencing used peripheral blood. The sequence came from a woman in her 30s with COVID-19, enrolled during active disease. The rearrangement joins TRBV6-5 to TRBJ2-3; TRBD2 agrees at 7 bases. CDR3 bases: TGTGCCAGCAGTTATGGCGGGGGTGCGCAGTATTTT. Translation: CASSYGGGAQYF.